The clone carrying this T cell receptor beta chain was observed at least ten times. Antigen specificity is unknown. Each donor who had ophthalmopathy showed moderate-to-severe activity, a CAS of ≥3, a NOSPECS of ≥4, and a duration under 3 months. Clinical symptoms and serum thyroxine were used for diagnosis; TRAb, thyroid ultrasound and orbital computed tomography were also relied on. The sample comes from a study of Graves' ophthalmopathy and Graves' hyperthyroidism. Study conclusions and caveats: A roughly 76% specificity and 87.88% sensitivity were achieved by a 13-signature model that separated ophthalmopathy from stable hyperthyroidism.

V was shortened by 1 base and J by 4 bases, with 13 bases between the two germline ends. The germline CDR1 and CDR2 sequences are LGHNA and YSLEER. The CDR3 has 15 residues. The TCR beta CDR3 regions underwent amplification from RNA transcripts. The library came from an HTBI-primed first-round RT-PCR and a second-round multiplex PCR. TCRdb passed the multiplex PCR reads through MiXCR, listing each CDR3 protein once. The data hold about 160,000 distinct CDR3 sequences, with 39% observed a single time. The receptor comes from a man aged 25 to 40 with Graves' ophthalmopathy. Sequencing was carried out using peripheral blood. V usage is TRBV4-3 and J usage is TRBJ1-1; no clear D gene. The DNA for the CDR3 is TGCGCCAGCAGCCAAGGCCGTGGGCCTCTCACTGAAGCTTTCTTT. Translated, it gives CASSQGRGPLTEAFF.